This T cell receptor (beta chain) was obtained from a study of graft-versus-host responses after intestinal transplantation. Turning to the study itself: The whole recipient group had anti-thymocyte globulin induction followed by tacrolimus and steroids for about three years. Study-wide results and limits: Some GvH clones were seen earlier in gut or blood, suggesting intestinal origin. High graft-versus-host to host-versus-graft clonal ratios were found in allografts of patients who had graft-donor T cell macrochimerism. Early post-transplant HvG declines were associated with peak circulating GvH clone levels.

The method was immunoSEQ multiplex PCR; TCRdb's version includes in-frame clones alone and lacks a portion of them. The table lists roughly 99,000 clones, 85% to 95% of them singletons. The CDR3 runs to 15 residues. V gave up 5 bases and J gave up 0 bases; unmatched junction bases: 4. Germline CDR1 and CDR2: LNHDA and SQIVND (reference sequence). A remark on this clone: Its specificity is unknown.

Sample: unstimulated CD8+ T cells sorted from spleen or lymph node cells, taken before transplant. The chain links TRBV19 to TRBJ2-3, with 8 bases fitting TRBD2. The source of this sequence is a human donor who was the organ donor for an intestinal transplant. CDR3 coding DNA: TGTGCCAGTAGTGCAGGACTAGCCAGCACAGATACGCAGTATTTT. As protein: CASSAGLASTDTQYF.